Listed below are T cell receptor beta chains from one sample, sequenced in a study of T cell responses to AZD1222 COVID-19 vaccine. The data were produced by immunoSEQ multiplex PCR, yet TCRdb's version contains in-frame clones alone and is incomplete. The sample holds 130,000 or so clones, roughly 93% seen once. The sequences come from peripheral blood, collected on day 0 of AZD1222 vaccination. The receptors stem from an adult in good health. The CDR3 runs from the conserved cysteine through the conserved F or W. D genes are given only for firm matches.

>TRBD2|TRBV6-6|15|TRBJ2-7
CASSRGTSESYEQYF
>-|TRBV3-1/TRBV3-2|12|TRBJ2-4
CASSQGGNIQYF
>TRBD1|TRBV5-1|14|TRBJ2-7
CASSAGQGFNEQYF
>-|TRBV19|13|TRBJ1-4
CASSRGIGEKLFF
>-|TRBV6-5|12|TRBJ1-2
CATGRGNYGYTF
>-|TRBV19|14|TRBJ2-7
CASSTSNGYREQYF
>TRBD1|TRBV18|17|TRBJ2-6
CASSPGTGGSGANVLTF
>-|TRBV4-1|15|TRBJ2-7
CASSQESSATYEQYF
>-|TRBV30|13|TRBJ1-1
CAWSVGWGTEAFF
>-|TRBV5-6|12|TRBJ2-7
CASRDWDGEQYF
>-|TRBV30|12|TRBJ1-2
CAWGRDMHGYTF
>TRBD1|TRBV27|14|TRBJ2-7
CASSLGTGSYEQYF
>-|TRBV19|14|TRBJ1-5
CASSILPGDQPQHF
>-|TRBV2|15|TRBJ2-1
CASRAELSSYNEQFF
>-|TRBV15|13|TRBJ2-7
CATSREESYEQYF
>-|TRBV15|15|TRBJ1-3
CATSRVDEGGNTIYF
>-|TRBV7-9|14|TRBJ1-1
CASSLGQLETEAFF
>TRBD1|TRBV2|15|TRBJ2-1
CASSGTGGSYNEQFF
>TRBD2|TRBV11-3|17|TRBJ2-1
CASSLEGSSSGSGEQFF
>-|TRBV12-5|18|TRBJ2-3
CASGLVRDGRVGTDTQYF
>-|TRBV4-1|16|TRBJ2-2
CASSQPIRDRTGELFF
>-|TRBV30|11|TRBJ1-1
CAWLSGWMAFF
>-|TRBV27|16|TRBJ2-1
CASSLQTGSSYNEQFF
>-|TRBV10-2|12|TRBJ1-1
CASTSWNTEAFF
>-|TRBV30|14|TRBJ1-1
CAWSLWAENTEAFF
>TRBD1|TRBV27|14|TRBJ2-7
CASRSRGLPVEQYF
>TRBD1|TRBV7-9|15|TRBJ1-1
CASSPWTGENTEAFF
>TRBD2|TRBV6-5|16|TRBJ2-7
CASSYSLTSVTGEQYF
>TRBD1|TRBV2|15|TRBJ2-3
CASRVGQGRTDTQYF
>TRBD2|TRBV10-2|16|TRBJ2-2
CASSERSGSNTGELFF
>-|TRBV5-5|14|TRBJ1-1
CASSSFNSYTEAFF
>TRBD1|TRBV9|15|TRBJ1-1
CASSGDRGPGTEAFF